This T cell receptor (beta chain) was sequenced for a study of T cell changes during pregnancy in multiple sclerosis (dated by TCRdb to the late 2010s). Concerning the study at large: In women with multiple sclerosis, the researchers looked at how the T cell repertoire shifted as pregnancy progressed.

Based on the germline V gene (reference sequence), the CDR1 and CDR2 sequences are SEHNR and FQNEAQ. Including cysteine and phenylalanine, the CDR3 has 15 amino acids. Here the CDR3 DNA is all that survives: 45 bases in frame from base 1. V is shortened by 1 base, J by 2 bases, and the region joining them spans 11 bases. Concerning this clone: Its target antigen remains unknown. Qualities for individual bases were not recorded, and no much larger clone is one base off.

The library came from the immunoSEQ multiplex PCR assay. TCRdb re-hosts the immuneACCESS table, in-frame sequences only. Its copies lack some clones; in the studies checked, an unresolved V gene accounts for under half of them, and the cause for the rest is not known. Here the sample has roughly 20,000 clones; 87% occur a single time. The ten largest clones add up to roughly 13% of the sample. This clonotype originated in a female donor in good health, enrolled as a control in a pregnancy study. The sample here was CD8+ T cells from peripheral blood mononuclear cells, taken in the third trimester of pregnancy. The chain employs TRBV7-9 and TRBJ1-1; too little of a D gene remains to name it. The CDR3 region reads CASSLGGGRNTEAFF. The DNA reads as follows: TGTGCCAGCAGCTTAGGCGGCGGCCGAAACACTGAAGCTTTCTTT.